These T cell receptor beta chains were read from a single sample in a study of T cells in narcolepsy. Data came from immunoSEQ multiplex PCR; TCRdb stores just in-frame clones and leaves some out. The table includes about 25,000 clones, approximately 85% detected once. Sequenced material: CD45RA- memory CD4+ T cells from PBMCs. These receptors all come from a human donor with narcolepsy. The CDR3 runs from the conserved cysteine through the conserved F or W. The D gene is left open where the match is weak. Expanded clones get a size class; other rows say once, few or many, or leave the size out.

TRBV15	TRBJ1-2	TRBD1	NA	TGTGCCACCAGCAGGACAGGGACCGCTAACTATGGCTACACCTTC	CATSRTGTANYGYTF
TRBV6-1	TRBJ2-2	NA	NA	TGTGCCAGCAGTGAATCAGGGACCGGGGAGCTGTTTTTT	CASSESGTGELFF
TRBV19	TRBJ1-2	TRBD1	NA	TGTGCCAGTAGTGCCTGGGACAGCTATGGCTACACCTTC	CASSAWDSYGYTF
TRBV25-1	TRBJ1-6	TRBD1	NA	TGTGCCAGCACTCGGACAGGGCTCACCCTCCACTTT	CASTRTGLTLHF
TRBV4-1	TRBJ1-1	TRBD1	NA	TGCGCCAGCAGCCAAGAGGGGCGCAGGGGGACTGAAGCTTTCTTT	CASSQEGRRGTEAFF
TRBV18	TRBJ2-7	TRBD2	NA	TGTGCCAGCTCAACCTCGGGTAGCGGGAGTCTCTACGAGCAGTACTTC	CASSTSGSGSLYEQYF
TRBV9	TRBJ1-5	NA	NA	TGTGCCAGCAGCGCCGACAGTTATAGCAATCAGCCCCAGCATTTT	CASSADSYSNQPQHF
TRBV6-1	TRBJ1-3	NA	NA	TGTGCCAGCAGCAAAGGGGCCACCATATATTTT	CASSKGATIYF
TRBV20-1	TRBJ2-5	NA	NA	TGCAGTGCTCCACTACAAGAGACCCAGTACTTC	CSAPLQETQYF
TRBV28	TRBJ2-7	TRBD2	NA	TGTGCCAGCAGAGTAAGCGGGAGCCACGAGCAGTACTTC	CASRVSGSHEQYF
TRBV28	TRBJ2-3	TRBD1	NA	TGTGCCAGCAGTGGACAGGGAGGAACAGATACGCAGTATTTT	CASSGQGGTDTQYF
TRBV28	TRBJ1-5	NA	NA	TGTGCCAGCAGTTTGGTCCCAGGAAAGTACCAGCCCCAGCATTTT	CASSLVPGKYQPQHF
TRBV5-1	TRBJ2-7	NA	NA	TGCGCCAGCAGCCTTTCCTTCCGAGACTACGAGCAGTACTTC	CASSLSFRDYEQYF
TRBV6-1	TRBJ1-1	NA	NA	TGTGCCAGCAGTCCCCGGACAATGAACACTGAAGCTTTCTTT	CASSPRTMNTEAFF
TRBV6-1	TRBJ2-7	TRBD1	NA	TGTGCCACCCAACGCCAGGGGGTGGGCGAGCAGTACTTC	CATQRQGVGEQYF
TRBV11-1	TRBJ2-1	NA	NA	TGTGCCAGCAGCCTTCAGTTTTTTCAGGGGAATGAGCAGTTCTTC	CASSLQFFQGNEQFF
TRBV11-3	TRBJ1-1	NA	once	TGTGCCAGCAGTCCAACTACGGGGGTGGACAAAGCTTTCTTT	CASSPTTGVDKAFF
TRBV15	TRBJ1-1	NA	once	TGTGCCACCAGCACAGACAGATACACTGAAGCTTTCTTT	CATSTDRYTEAFF
TRBV5-1	TRBJ2-3	NA	NA	TGCGCCAGCAGCCGTGTTTCGGGGAACACAGATACGCAGTATTTT	CASSRVSGNTDTQYF
TRBV25-1	TRBJ1-2	NA	NA	TGTGCCAGCAGTGATCAGGGGTTCGCTAACTATGGCTACACCTTC	CASSDQGFANYGYTF
TRBV11-1	TRBJ1-1	TRBD1	NA	TGTGCCAGCAGCCTGACAGGGAGGACTGAAGCTTTCTTT	CASSLTGRTEAFF
TRBV23-1	TRBJ1-1	TRBD1	NA	TGCGCCAGCTCCAAGGACAGGGACACTGAAGCTTTCTTT	CASSKDRDTEAFF
TRBV6-4	TRBJ1-1	TRBD1	NA	TGTGCCAGCAGACGGACAGGGGGAGAAGCTTTCTTT	CASRRTGGEAFF
TRBV19	TRBJ2-6	NA	NA	TGTGCCAGTAGTATATCGGCTGGGGCCAACGTCCTGACTTTC	CASSISAGANVLTF
TRBV7-2	TRBJ2-3	NA	NA	TGTGCCAGCAGCTCTCCCCTACGGGGGGGGACAGGGACAGATACGCAGTATTTT	CASSSPLRGGTGTDTQYF
TRBV4-2	TRBJ1-3	NA	NA	TGTGCCAGCAGCCAAGAGCAGGGAAGTACGAACACCATATATTTT	CASSQEQGSTNTIYF
TRBV9	TRBJ1-4	TRBD1	once	TGTGCCAGCAGCCCCCGACAGGGCGGATATGATGAAAAACTGTTTTTT	CASSPRQGGYDEKLFF
TRBV5-8	TRBJ1-2	TRBD1	NA	TGTGCCAGCAGCAGGAACCGACAGGGAACATATGGCTACACCTTC	CASSRNRQGTYGYTF
TRBV6-6	TRBJ2-3	TRBD2	NA	TGTGCCAGCAGTTACTCGCAGGCGGGGGGGAATACGCAGTATTTT	CASSYSQAGGNTQYF
TRBV11-2	TRBJ1-2	NA	few	TGTGCCAGCACCTCCACAGGACCCTATGGCTACACCTTC	CASTSTGPYGYTF
TRBV29-1	TRBJ1-3	NA	NA	TGCAGCGTTGGAGCTCTCGGGGGTTCAGGAAACACCATATATTTT	CSVGALGGSGNTIYF
TRBV6-1	TRBJ2-7	TRBD2	NA	TGTGCCAGCAAAAGGACTAGAAGCTCCTACGAGCAGTACTTC	CASKRTRSSYEQYF
TRBV19	TRBJ2-1	NA	NA	TGTGCCAGTAGTAAGAGGTACAATGAGCAGTTCTTC	CASSKRYNEQFF
TRBV11-2	TRBJ1-2	TRBD1	few	TGTGCCAGCAGCTTCGGGACAGGGTACGGCTACACCTTC	CASSFGTGYGYTF
TRBV10-3	TRBJ2-1	TRBD2	NA	TGTGCCATCAGTGAATTAGCGGGAGGGGATAGGAATGAGCAGTTCTTC	CAISELAGGDRNEQFF
TRBV28	TRBJ1-2	TRBD1	NA	TGTGCCAGCAGTTTTAACAGGGGAGCGGCCTTC	CASSFNRGAAF
TRBV4-1	TRBJ1-6	NA	once	TGCGCCAGCAGCCTCGAACAGGGTTCCTATAATTCACCCCTCCACTTT	CASSLEQGSYNSPLHF
TRBV7-9	TRBJ2-1	NA	NA	TGTGCCAGCAGCCCCGGGATTGCGAACTACAATGAGCAGTTCTTC	CASSPGIANYNEQFF